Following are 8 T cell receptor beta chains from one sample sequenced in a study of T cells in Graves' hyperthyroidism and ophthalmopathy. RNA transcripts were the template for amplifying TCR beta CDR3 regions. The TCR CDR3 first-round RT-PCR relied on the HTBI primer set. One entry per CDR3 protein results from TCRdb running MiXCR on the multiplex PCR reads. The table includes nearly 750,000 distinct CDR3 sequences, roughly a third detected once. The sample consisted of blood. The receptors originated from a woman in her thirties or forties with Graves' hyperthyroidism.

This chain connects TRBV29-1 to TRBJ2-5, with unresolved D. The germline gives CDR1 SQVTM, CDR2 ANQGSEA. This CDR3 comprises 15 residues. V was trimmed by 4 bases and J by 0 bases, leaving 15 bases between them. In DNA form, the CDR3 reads TGCAGCGTTGGACCGGCCATCCTATACCAAGAGACCCAGTACTTC. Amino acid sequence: CSVGPAILYQETQYF. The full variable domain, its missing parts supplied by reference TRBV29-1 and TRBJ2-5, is SAVISQKPSRDICQRGTSLTIQCQVDSQVTMMFWYRQQPGQSLTLIATANQGSEATYESGFVIDKFPISRPNLTFSTLTVSNMSPEDSSIYLCSVGPAILYQETQYFGPGTRLLVL.

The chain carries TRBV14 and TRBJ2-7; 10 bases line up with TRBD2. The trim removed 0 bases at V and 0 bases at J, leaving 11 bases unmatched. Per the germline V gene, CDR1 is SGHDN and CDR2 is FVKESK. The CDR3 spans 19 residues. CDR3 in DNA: TGTGCCAGCAGCCAAGAGGGTGTAAGGACTAGCGGCGCCTCCTACGAGCAGTACTTC. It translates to CASSQEGVRTSGASYEQYF.

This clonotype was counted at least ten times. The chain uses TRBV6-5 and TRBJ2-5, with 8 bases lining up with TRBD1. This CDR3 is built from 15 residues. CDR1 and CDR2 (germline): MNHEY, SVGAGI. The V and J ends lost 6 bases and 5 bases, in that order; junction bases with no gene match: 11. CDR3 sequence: CASSRDYRGRETQYF. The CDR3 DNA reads TGTGCCAGCAGCCGAGATTACAGGGGGAGGGAGACCCAGTACTTC.

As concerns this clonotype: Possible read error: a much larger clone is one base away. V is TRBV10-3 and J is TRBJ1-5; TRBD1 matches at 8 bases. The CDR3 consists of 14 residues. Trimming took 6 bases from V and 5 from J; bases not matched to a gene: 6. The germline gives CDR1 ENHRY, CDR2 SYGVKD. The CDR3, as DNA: TGTGCCATCAGCGACGACAGGGGCCATCAGCCCCAGCATTTT. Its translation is CAISDDRGHQPQHF.

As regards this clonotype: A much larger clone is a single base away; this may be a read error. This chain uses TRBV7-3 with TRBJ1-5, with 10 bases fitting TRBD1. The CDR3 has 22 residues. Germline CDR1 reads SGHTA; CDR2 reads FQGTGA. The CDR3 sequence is CASSLMWQNATGGGCSDQPQHF. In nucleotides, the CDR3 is TGTGCCAGCAGCTTAATGTGGCAAAACGCGACAGGGGGCGGTTGTAGCGATCAGCCCCAGCATTTT. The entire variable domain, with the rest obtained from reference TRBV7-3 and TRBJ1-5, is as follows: GAGVSQTPSNKVTEKGKYVELRCDPISGHTALYWYRQSLGQGPEFLIYFQGTGAADDSGLPNDRFFAVRPEGSVSTLKIQRTERGDSAVYLCASSLMWQNATGGGCSDQPQHFGDGTRLSIL.

The chain's CDR3 is CASSLQGTRHEQYF. The DNA of the CDR3 is TGTGCCAGCAGTTTACAGGGGACCAGGCACGAGCAGTACTTC. The chain employs TRBV15 and TRBJ2-7, with 7 bases lining up with TRBD1. Losses at the gene ends were 10 bases for V and 5 bases for J; bases not matched to a gene: 14. The germline V gene encodes CDR1 LNHNV and CDR2 YYDKDF (reference sequence). CDR3 length: 14 amino acids.

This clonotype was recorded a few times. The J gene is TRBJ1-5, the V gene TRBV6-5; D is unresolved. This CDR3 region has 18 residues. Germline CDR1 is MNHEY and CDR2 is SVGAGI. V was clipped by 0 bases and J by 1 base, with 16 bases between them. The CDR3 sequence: CASSYSNSRLGSNQPQHF. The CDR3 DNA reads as TGTGCCAGCAGTTACTCGAATTCGAGGTTGGGCAGCAATCAGCCCCAGCATTTT.

The CDR3 is CASSQLTATGINSPLHF. The CDR3 DNA reads TGCGCCAGCAGCCAACTCACTGCGACAGGGATAAATTCACCCCTCCACTTT. This sequence joins TRBV4-3 and TRBJ1-6; the match to TRBD1 covers 7 bases. The CDR3 is 17 amino acids. In germline, CDR1 is LGHNA, CDR2 YSLEER. J gave up 7 bases and V 2 bases, and 11 bases lay outside the gene matches.